This T cell receptor beta chain comes out of a study of a mutant IDH1 vaccine in newly diagnosed glioma. Turning to the study itself: Commencement of vaccination occurred 4-6 weeks following radiotherapy alone, or concurrently with temozolomide cycles. Antecedent treatment encompassed radiotherapy, temozolomide, or their combination; the majority received both. The study's findings and limits: Changes to the top peripheral T cell clonotypes appeared unrelated to pseudoprogression.

Described time point: week 23, last vaccination. The content of each vaccine dose was 300 ug of mutant IDH1 20-mer peptide, and topical imiquimod accompanied it. Newly diagnosed WHO grade 3 or 4 IDH1-mutant, ATRX-lost astrocytomas were identified in the donors. Assay used: immunoSEQ multiplex PCR; TCRdb lists only in-frame clones, some missing. The table shows approximately 81,000 clones, with approximately 85% occurring only once. The sample holds a few counts of this clone. The antigen is undetermined. Specimen: PBMCs, collected from a glioma patient whose treatment included an IDH1 peptide vaccine. This TCR derives from a man younger than 45 with glioma. Some clones in this sample may be carry-over from other donors' samples.

CDR3 sequence: CASSGDNNQPQHF. The CDR3 DNA sequence: TGTGCCAGCAGTGGGGACAACAATCAGCCCCAGCATTTT. The chain joins TRBV2 to TRBJ1-5; D is perhaps TRBD1 (6 bases). Trimming removed 4 bases at V and 3 bases at J, with 7 bases between. The CDR3 is made up of 13 amino acids. Germline V gene data show CDR1 as SNHLY and CDR2 as FYNNEI.